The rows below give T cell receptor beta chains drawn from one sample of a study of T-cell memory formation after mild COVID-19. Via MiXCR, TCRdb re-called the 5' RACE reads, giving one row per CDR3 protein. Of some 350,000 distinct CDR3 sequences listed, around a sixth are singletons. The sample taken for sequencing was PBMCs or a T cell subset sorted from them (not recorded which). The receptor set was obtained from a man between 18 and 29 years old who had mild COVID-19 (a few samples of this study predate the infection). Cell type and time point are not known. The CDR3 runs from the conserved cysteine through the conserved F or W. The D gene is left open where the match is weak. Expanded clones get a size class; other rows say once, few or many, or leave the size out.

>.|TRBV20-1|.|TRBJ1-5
TGCAGTGCTAGAGATCACCGGGACCCTAGCAATCAGCCCCAGCATTTT
CSARDHRDPSNQPQHF
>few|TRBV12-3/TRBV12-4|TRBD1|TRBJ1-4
TGTGCCAGCAGCATCGGACAGGCACAGAATGAAAAACTGTTTTTT
CASSIGQAQNEKLFF
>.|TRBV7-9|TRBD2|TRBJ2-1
TGTGCCAGCAGCTTACTAGCGGGGGAGTACAATGAGCAGTTCTTC
CASSLLAGEYNEQFF
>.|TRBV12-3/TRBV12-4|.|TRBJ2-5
TGTGCCAGCAGTTGGTACCAAGAGACCCAGTACTTC
CASSWYQETQYF
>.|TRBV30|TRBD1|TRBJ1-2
TGTGCCTGTCCGACAGGGAGGGATGGCTACACCTTC
CACPTGRDGYTF
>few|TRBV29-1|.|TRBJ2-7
TGCAGCGTTGCAATACAGGGAGCCTCCTACGAGCAGTACTTC
CSVAIQGASYEQYF
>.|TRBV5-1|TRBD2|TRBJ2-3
TGCGCCAGCAGCTCACTAGCGGGGGGGGCAACAGATACGCAGTATTTT
CASSSLAGGATDTQYF
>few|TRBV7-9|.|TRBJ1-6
TGTGCCAGCAGCCTACGGATTACTCCCCTCCACTTT
CASSLRITPLHF
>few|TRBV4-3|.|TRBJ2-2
TGCGCCAGCAGCCAAGACGGGGGATGGACCGGGGAGCTGTTTTTT
CASSQDGGWTGELFF
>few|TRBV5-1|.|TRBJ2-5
TGCGCCAGCAGCTTGGTTGGGCGGGGAAACCAAGAGACCCAGTACTTC
CASSLVGRGNQETQYF
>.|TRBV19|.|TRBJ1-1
TGTGCCAGTAAGAGGGGCGCTGAAGCTTTCTTT
CASKRGAEAFF
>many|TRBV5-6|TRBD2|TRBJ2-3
TGTGCCAGCAGCTCGTTACTAGCGGGGGAACGAGATACGCAGTATTTT
CASSSLLAGERDTQYF
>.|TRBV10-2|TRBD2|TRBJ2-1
TGCGCCAGCAGTGAGGAGTTAGCGGGGGGGTACAATGAGCAGTTCTTC
CASSEELAGGYNEQFF
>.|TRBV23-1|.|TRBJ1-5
TGCGCCAGCAATCCAGGGCTTCTTCAGCCCCAGCATTTT
CASNPGLLQPQHF
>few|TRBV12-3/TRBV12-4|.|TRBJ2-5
TGTGCCAGCAGTCCCCCGTGGAGGGGCGGAGAAGAGACCCAGTACTTC
CASSPPWRGGEETQYF
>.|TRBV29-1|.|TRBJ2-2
TGCAGCGTAAAACGGGGCACCGGGGAGCTGTTTTTT
CSVKRGTGELFF
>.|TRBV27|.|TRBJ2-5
TGTGCCAGCAGTTTATCGATCGGGGGTGAGACCCAGTACTTC
CASSLSIGGETQYF
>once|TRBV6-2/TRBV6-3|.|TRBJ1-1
TGTGCCAGCACCCGAACGGGGGGCACTGAAGCTTTCTTT
CASTRTGGTEAFF
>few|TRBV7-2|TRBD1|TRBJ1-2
TGTGCCAGCAGCATCGGCCAGGGGGTCTATGGCTACACCTTC
CASSIGQGVYGYTF
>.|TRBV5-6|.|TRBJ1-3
TGTGCCAGCAGCTTCGCCGGGGGAAACACCATATATTTT
CASSFAGGNTIYF
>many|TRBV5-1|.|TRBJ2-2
TGCGCCAGCAGCGACCTTTTAACAGGGTTTACCGGGGAGCTGTTTTTT
CASSDLLTGFTGELFF
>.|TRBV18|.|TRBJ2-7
TGTGCCAGCTCACCAGACCGGTCCTACGAGCAGTACTTC
CASSPDRSYEQYF
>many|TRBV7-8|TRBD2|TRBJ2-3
TGTGCCAGCAGCCATCAGCGGGGGGGGAGGGAGACGCAGTATTTT
CASSHQRGGRETQYF
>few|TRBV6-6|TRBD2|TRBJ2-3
TGTGCCAGCAGACTAGCGGGGGGTGGAGATACGCAGTATTTT
CASRLAGGGDTQYF
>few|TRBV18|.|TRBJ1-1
TGTGCCAGCTCTTCGGGGACCTTGGAGAACACTGAAGCTTTCTTT
CASSSGTLENTEAFF
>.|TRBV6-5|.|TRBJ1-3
TGTGCCAGCAGCCCCGAAGGGACGAGTGGAAACACCATATATTTT
CASSPEGTSGNTIYF
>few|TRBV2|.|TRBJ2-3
TGTGCCAGCAACCGACAGACAGATACGCAGTATTTT
CASNRQTDTQYF
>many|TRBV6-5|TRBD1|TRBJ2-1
TGTGCCAGCAGTTCCGGGGACAGGTACAATGAGCAGTTCTTC
CASSSGDRYNEQFF
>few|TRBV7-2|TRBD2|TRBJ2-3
TGTGCCAGCAGGCCCGGACGGGGGGCAGATACGCAGTATTTT
CASRPGRGADTQYF
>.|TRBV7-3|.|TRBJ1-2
TGTGCCAGCAGATTTGTGGCTAACTATGGCTACACCTTC
CASRFVANYGYTF
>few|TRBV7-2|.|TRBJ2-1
TGTGCCAGCAGCTTGGGCTGGGAGGATGAGCAGTTCTTC
CASSLGWEDEQFF
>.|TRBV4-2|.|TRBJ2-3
TGTGCCAGCGGGAGCGGGCCTACAGATACGCAGTATTTT
CASGSGPTDTQYF
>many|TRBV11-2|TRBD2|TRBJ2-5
TGTGCCAGCAGCGCAATGGGACTAGTCGGAGAGACCCAGTACTTC
CASSAMGLVGETQYF
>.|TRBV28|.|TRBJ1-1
TGTGCCAGCAGTGCCGCCGGGAAGAACACTGAAGCTTTCTTT
CASSAAGKNTEAFF
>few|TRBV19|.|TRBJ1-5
TGTGCCAGTAGTATAGATCACGGAAGGAGACCATTCAATCAGCCCCAGCATTTT
CASSIDHGRRPFNQPQHF
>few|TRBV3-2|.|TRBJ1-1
TGTGCCAGCAGCGGCGGGGAAAGGGTAGCTTTCTTT
CASSGGERVAFF
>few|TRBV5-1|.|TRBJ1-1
TGCGCCAGCAGCCCCCATGCCAGGGAGGCTCCTGAAGCTTTCTTT
CASSPHAREAPEAFF
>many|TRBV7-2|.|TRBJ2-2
TGTGCCAGCAGCTTAGGGAGGCGGACGAACACCGGGGAGCTGTTTTTT
CASSLGRRTNTGELFF
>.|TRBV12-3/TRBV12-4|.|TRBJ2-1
TGTGCCAGCAGTTTCTTAGAGGGGGTGCGAAATGAGCAGTTCTTC
CASSFLEGVRNEQFF
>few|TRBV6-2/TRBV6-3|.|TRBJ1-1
TGTGCCAGCAGTTACGGGGCCTGGGACACTGAAGCTTTCTTT
CASSYGAWDTEAFF
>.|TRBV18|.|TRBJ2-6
TGTGCCAGCTCACCAGTGGGGGACTCTGGGGCCAACGTCCTGACTTTC
CASSPVGDSGANVLTF
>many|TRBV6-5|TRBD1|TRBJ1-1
TGTGCCAGCAGTTACTCGGGCCCCCAGGGGGTATACACTGAAGCTTTCTTT
CASSYSGPQGVYTEAFF
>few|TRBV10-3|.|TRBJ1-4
TGTGCCATCAGTTCAGGTGGTGAGGCCCTTAATGAAAAACTGTTTTTT
CAISSGGEALNEKLFF
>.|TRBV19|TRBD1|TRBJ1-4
TGTGCCAGTAGTATCCGGGACAGGGGCGGTGGGAATGAAAAACTGTTTTTT
CASSIRDRGGGNEKLFF
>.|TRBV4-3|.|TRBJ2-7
TGCGCCAGCAGCCAAGACATTGGCGCTTACGAGCAGTACTTC
CASSQDIGAYEQYF
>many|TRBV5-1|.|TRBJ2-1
TGCGCCAGCAGCCAAGGACAGGAGCAGTTCTTC
CASSQGQEQFF
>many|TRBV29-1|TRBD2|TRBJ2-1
TGCAGTATGACTAGCGGGGGGGCTAGCTCCTACAATGAGCAGTTCTTC
CSMTSGGASSYNEQFF
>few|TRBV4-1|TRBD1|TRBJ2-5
TGCGCCAGCAGCCAACTCCGCTGGACAGGGGGAGTCCAAGAGACCCAGTACTTC
CASSQLRWTGGVQETQYF
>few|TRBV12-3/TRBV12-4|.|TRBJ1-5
TGTGCCAGCAGTTTAGTCCAAAGCAATCAGCCCCAGCATTTT
CASSLVQSNQPQHF
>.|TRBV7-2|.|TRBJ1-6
TGTGCCAGCAGCATACAAGGGGGGGATTCACCCCTCCACTTT
CASSIQGGDSPLHF
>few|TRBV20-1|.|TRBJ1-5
TGCAGTGCTAGAGAGGGTGGGCAGCCCCAGCATTTT
CSAREGGQPQHF
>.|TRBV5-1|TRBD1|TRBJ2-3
TGCGCCAGCAGCTCAGTACGAGGGGGCGAATATACGCAGTATTTT
CASSSVRGGEYTQYF
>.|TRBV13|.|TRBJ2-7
TGTGCCAGCAGCGCCGGACAGACCTACGAGCAGTACTTC
CASSAGQTYEQYF
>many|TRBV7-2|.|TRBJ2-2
TGTGCCAGCAGCTTAACCGGGGGTTCTACCGGGGAGCTGTTTTTT
CASSLTGGSTGELFF
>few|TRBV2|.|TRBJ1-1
TGTGCCAGCAACATCGGACAGTTGAACACTGAAGCTTTCTTT
CASNIGQLNTEAFF
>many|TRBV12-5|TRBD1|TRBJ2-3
TGTGCTAGTGGTTTGGTACTAGGGGGCTTGCAGTATTTT
CASGLVLGGLQYF
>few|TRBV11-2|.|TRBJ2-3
TGTGCCAGCAGCCCCCGGGGTAGCCATCCAGATACGCAGTATTTT
CASSPRGSHPDTQYF